The rows below give T cell receptor beta chains drawn from one sample of a study of T cells in Graves' hyperthyroidism and ophthalmopathy. TCRdb fed the multiplex PCR reads into MiXCR, producing one record per CDR3 protein. Of under 350,000 distinct CDR3 sequences in the sample, about 20% are singletons; the top ten hold approximately 54%. Sequences were obtained from blood. These receptors all stem from a woman aged 45-65 years with Graves' hyperthyroidism. The CDR3 runs from the conserved cysteine through the conserved F or W.

j_call	v_call	cdr3_aa
TRBJ2-1	TRBV4-1	CASSQAGTDEQFF
TRBJ1-1	TRBV6-6	CASSYNEIEAFF
TRBJ2-5	TRBV11-2	CASSLDTGLGETQYF
TRBJ2-2	TRBV7-3	CASSLDLGSGELFF
TRBJ1-4	TRBV27	CASRGSGALNEKLFF
TRBJ1-1	TRBV2	CASWGTEAFF
TRBJ2-5	TRBV28	CASSSSGGGRRETQYF
TRBJ1-1	TRBV6-5	CASSYVQMNTEAFF
TRBJ2-1	TRBV7-2	CASSLGGASGAGEQFF
TRBJ1-4	TRBV18	CASSPGYSEKLFF
TRBJ2-1	TRBV5-1	CASSLVRTDYNEQFF
TRBJ2-2	TRBV7-8	CASSSSGGLGELFF
TRBJ2-3	TRBV6-1	CASSPSFGTGGIDADTQYF
TRBJ2-5	TRBV6-1	CASRPWRAGETQYF
TRBJ2-1	TRBV7-8	CASSRQRSSSYNEQFF
TRBJ2-1	TRBV30	CAWNRDLNQNEQFF
TRBJ1-1	TRBV7-3	CASSLGYKNTEAFF
TRBJ1-1	TRBV15	CATSRDGGGWDTEAFF
TRBJ2-1	TRBV5-1	CASSLSMGSYNEQFF
TRBJ2-7	TRBV24-1	CATSQDGTTYEQYF
TRBJ2-1	TRBV4-2	CASSQDPVMGEQFF
TRBJ1-2	TRBV5-1	CASSPELAPGGYTF
TRBJ1-5	TRBV7-2	CASSLVIHSNQPQHF
TRBJ1-4	TRBV12-3/TRBV12-4	CASKWANEKLFF
TRBJ2-5	TRBV20-1	CSAKPSGSWAQYF
TRBJ1-2	TRBV28	CASRMTGTNYGYTF
TRBJ2-3	TRBV18	CASSGVQGGTDTQYF
TRBJ2-1	TRBV7-8	CASSWSEGGRLGYNEQFF
TRBJ1-1	TRBV29-1	CSVEDPGEVEAFF
TRBJ2-3	TRBV24-1	CATSDNDRWGADTQYF
TRBJ2-1	TRBV30	CAWSVRLNNEQFF
TRBJ2-2	TRBV3-1	CASRFAREGELFF
TRBJ1-2	TRBV18	CASSPPAVQGTYGYTF
TRBJ1-3	TRBV29-1	CSVERGNSGNTIYF
TRBJ1-1	TRBV7-8	CAILTSGAEAFF
TRBJ2-3	TRBV20-1	CSARGGTGPSTDTQYF
TRBJ2-5	TRBV19	CASSIEPASPGAMETQYF
TRBJ1-2	TRBV10-1	CASSANRDRARGYGYTF
TRBJ2-1	TRBV19	CASTARNNEQFF
TRBJ1-1	TRBV11-2	CASSLTSNTEAFF
TRBJ1-4	TRBV18	CASRDRDFNEKLFF
TRBJ1-2	TRBV28	CASSVTDYGYTF
TRBJ2-7	TRBV5-1	CASRSGQGGSHEQYF
TRBJ2-1	TRBV3-1	CASSRGEARNEQFF
TRBJ2-1	TRBV7-8	CASSAYRVGSYNEQFF
TRBJ2-2	TRBV10-1	CASSEFPPGTADTGELFF
TRBJ2-5	TRBV20-1	CSARGGGGKETQYF
TRBJ2-7	TRBV28	CASGVLAPYEQYF
TRBJ2-7	TRBV7-8	CASSPTSGRYEQYF
TRBJ2-2	TRBV19	CASSKAQGNTGELFF
TRBJ2-1	TRBV19	CASMLGTSVYNEQFF
TRBJ1-1	TRBV19	CASSINQDTEAFF
TRBJ1-6	TRBV7-8	CASSPTEEKDSPLHF
TRBJ2-7	TRBV27	CASSSGLEPNIYEQYF
TRBJ1-1	TRBV7-2	CASSLGQGGTFF
TRBJ2-5	TRBV24-1	CATSSGGVTSGYQETQYF
TRBJ2-7	TRBV5-6	CASSFQGLSYEQYF